These 11 T cell receptor beta chains originate from one sample sequenced in a study of shared clonotypes between healthy human individuals. Profiled with immunoSEQ multiplex PCR; TCRdb holds only in-frame clones, not every one. The sample shows 2 million to 2.5 million clones, roughly 91% of them seen only once. Naive CD8 cells comprised CD45RO-negative, CCR7-positively selected cells, excluding terminally differentiated effector memory CD45RA+ cells. The material sequenced was naive CD8+ T cells from PBMCs. Every receptor here comes from a young man in good health. Some clones in this sample may be carry-over from other donors' samples.

In nucleotides, the CDR3 is TGTGCCAGCAGTGACGATACAGGGGTCGCCTACGAGCAGTACTTC. It translates to CASSDDTGVAYEQYF. This sequence joins TRBV6-1 and TRBJ2-7; TRBD1 matches at 7 bases. The CDR3 has 15 residues. V lost 3 bases and J lost 2; bases outside the gene matches: 7. Germline V gene data show CDR1 as MNHNS and CDR2 as SASEGT.

The chain uses TRBV7-7 and TRBJ2-2; 10 positions agree with TRBD2. The V gene end was trimmed by 5 bases and the J gene end by 7 bases; junction bases not matched to a gene: 22. Germline CDR1 is SSHAT and CDR2 is FNYEAQ (reference sequence). The CDR3 is 20 residues long. The CDR3: CASSPFRIQSSGRLSGELFF. The CDR3 DNA sequence: TGTGCCAGCAGCCCATTTCGCATACAATCTAGCGGGAGATTGAGCGGGGAGCTGTTTTTT.

The chain has TRBV7-2 and TRBJ2-7; TRBD2 might be the D (6 bases). CDR3 length: 12 residues. V was cut by 5 bases and J by 4 bases, with 9 bases left in between. The germline gives CDR1 SGHTA, CDR2 FQGNSA. CDR3 sequence reads: CASSGRQYEQYF. The CDR3 DNA reads as TGTGCCAGCAGCGGGAGGCAGTACGAGCAGTACTTC.

The gene calls are TRBV9 and TRBJ2-1, with 10 bases aligning to TRBD1. With 4 bases clipped from V and 3 bases from J, the junction kept 28 bases outside the gene matches. This CDR3 is 23 amino acids long. The germline CDR1 and CDR2 sequences are SGDLS and YYNGEE. CDR3 amino acids: CASSSNPGTGDPGGYRIYNEQFF. CDR3 coding DNA: TGTGCCAGCAGCTCGAACCCCGGGACAGGGGACCCGGGGGGTTATCGGATCTACAATGAGCAGTTCTTC. Full variable domain (rest looked up from reference TRBV9 and TRBJ2-1): DSGVTQTPKHLITATGQRVTLRCSPRSGDLSVYWYQQSLDQGLQFLIQYYNGEERAKGNILERFSAQQFPDLHSELNLSSLELGDSALYFCASSSNPGTGDPGGYRIYNEQFFGPGTRLTVL.

This chain joins TRBV4-2 and TRBJ2-7; possibly TRBD2 for D (5 bases). This CDR3 has 17 residues. Germline CDR1 LGHNA, CDR2 YNFKEQ. Between the trimmed V and J ends, which lost 1 base and 4 bases, there was a span of 20 bases. The CDR3 sequence is CASSQGVLRDTAYEQYF. In nucleotides, the CDR3 is TGTGCCAGCAGCCAAGGTGTACTCCGGGATACTGCATACGAGCAGTACTTC.

The CDR3 region is CASSPLPRTGGAGGYTF. The CDR3 nucleotides read TGTGCCAGCAGCCCCCTACCTCGGACAGGGGGCGCGGGAGGCTACACCTTC. The chain links TRBV9 to TRBJ1-2, with TRBD1 matching 11 bases. This CDR3 is built from 17 residues. The germline CDR1 and CDR2 sequences are SGDLS and YYNGEE. V shed 4 bases, J shed 8 bases, and the junction held 16 bases outside the gene matches.

This clone has more than one count but fewer than ten. The chain joins TRBV6-4 to TRBJ1-1; D unclear. Looked up from germline, CDR1 is MRHNA and CDR2 is SNTAGT. The V and J ends lost 9 bases and 9 bases respectively, with 17 bases between them. The CDR3 runs to 12 residues. The CDR3 loop reads CARSWSEEKAFF. The CDR3 DNA is TGTGCCAGGTCCTGGTCCGAAGAAAAAGCTTTCTTT.

The rearrangement links TRBV6-5 to TRBJ1-1; a possible D gene is TRBD1 (6 bases). Trimming stripped 4 bases from V and 5 bases from J, with 17 bases between. CDR3 length: 15 residues. Germline loops: CDR1 MNHEY, CDR2 SVGAGI. CDR3 in DNA: TGTGCCAGCAGTTCCCCAGTGCCAGGGGAGACTGAAGCTTTCTTT. Residues: CASSSPVPGETEAFF.

This clone was counted a single time. J is TRBJ2-7 and V is TRBV5-6, with 10 positions matching TRBD1. The CDR3 runs 13 residues. The germline V gene has CDR1 SGHDT and CDR2 YYEEEE. Trimming took 3 bases from V and 7 from J; bases not matched to a gene: 4. The CDR3 sequence: CASSWGQGWEQYF. As DNA, the CDR3 is TGTGCCAGCAGCTGGGGACAGGGGTGGGAGCAGTACTTC.

This chain's CDR3 is CASSVRTSGRDTGELFF. CDR3 nucleotides: TGTGCCAGCAGCGTTAGGACTAGCGGGAGGGACACCGGGGAGCTGTTTTTT. The chain couples TRBV7-9 to TRBJ2-2; 15 positions match TRBD2. Germline CDR1 is SEHNR and CDR2 is FQNEAQ (reference sequence). V trimming: 5 bases; J trimming: 3 bases; junction bases outside the gene matches: 4. This CDR3 spans 17 amino acids.

The chain uses TRBV5-1 and TRBJ2-5; a possible D gene is TRBD2 (5 bases). CDR1 SGHRS and CDR2 YFSETQ come from the germline V gene. V lost 1 base, J lost 7 bases, and 29 bases lay in between. The CDR3 runs 19 residues. The DNA of the CDR3 is TGCGCCAGCAGCTTGTTGTCCTTGGGAGCGCGAGTCGATTTTGCGACCCAGTACTTC. This encodes CASSLLSLGARVDFATQYF.